The clone carrying this T cell receptor beta chain was seen only once. J gave up 5 bases and V 4 bases, and 16 bases lay outside the gene matches. CDR1 is SGHTA and CDR2 is FQGNSA in the germline V gene. The length of the CDR3 is 17 residues. The data originate from a study of blood T cell repertoires in COVID-19. Profiling relied on immunoSEQ multiplex PCR, and the TCRdb table lists in-frame clones only, not all of them. The data contain around 130,000 clones, 70% to 90% of them seen just once; the ten biggest clones take up about 16%. V and J are TRBV7-2 and TRBJ1-1; 7 nucleotides agree with TRBD1. The sample taken for sequencing was peripheral blood. The source of this sequence is a woman between 50 and 59 years old who had recovered from COVID-19. The CDR3 spells CASSYRTGPGSRTEAFF. The CDR3 bases are TGTGCCAGCAGCTATCGGACAGGTCCCGGCTCGAGAACTGAAGCTTTCTTT.